The following is a T cell receptor beta chain sequence with its context. No antigen is known for it. Some clones are missing from TCRdb's copy, which holds only in-frame ones; the method was immunoSEQ multiplex PCR. Of around 60,000 clones in the sample, around 79% were seen once. The data were taken from a study of OX40 agonist ivuxolimab in advanced cancers. Turning to the study itself: Earlier treatment with anti-PD-1, anti-PD-L1 or anti-CTLA-4 was permitted, and over 35% had received some. Notes on the study in general: Among the lowest levels of clonal expansion were found in partial responders at 0.1-3.0 mg/kg. At 0.1 to 3.0 mg/kg and by week 6, clonal expansion occurred in CD4+ and CD8+ blood T cells.

V lost 2 bases and J 5 bases, leaving 12 bases between the germline ends. This CDR3 is built from 14 residues. Germline CDR1 reads LNHDA; CDR2 reads SQIVND (reference sequence). V and J are TRBV19 and TRBJ1-2; no reliable D call. Source: CD4+ or CD8+ T cells sorted from blood, taken in a trial of the OX40 agonist ivuxolimab. This TCR derives from an adult with an advanced solid tumor such as melanoma, head and neck, liver or kidney cancer. CDR3 DNA sequence: TGTGCCAGTAGTATAAGCCGGACGGAGTATGGCTACACCTTC. This encodes CASSISRTEYGYTF.